These 9 T cell receptor beta chains were sequenced from one sample in a study of T cell repertoires in cytomegalovirus infection. Each CDR3 protein gets one entry after TCRdb re-called the reads with MiXCR. The table lists 300,000 to 400,000 distinct CDR3 sequences, over 15% of them singletons. The specimen was PBMCs. The receptors stem from a human donor in good health (CMV status not recorded). Some clones in this sample may be carry-over from other donors' samples.

This clonotype was found many times. The chain combines TRBV7-2 with TRBJ2-7; TRBD1 might be the D (5 bases). Trimming pared 8 bases from V and 3 bases from J, leaving 17 bases between. Germline loops: CDR1 SGHTA, CDR2 FQGNSA. This CDR3 is 14 amino acids long. CDR3 protein: CASSEQQEFYEQYF. CDR3 sequence (DNA): TGTGCCAGCTCCGAACAACAGGAGTTCTACGAGCAGTACTTC.

This clonotype was found a few times. This sequence joins TRBV20-1 and TRBJ2-4, with 8 bases matching TRBD2. Per germline, CDR1 DFQATT and CDR2 SNEGSKA (reference sequence). V dropped 8 bases and J dropped 0; count of bases not matched to a gene: 6. The CDR3 length is 14 residues. CDR3 protein: CSKLADQAKNIQYF. The CDR3 DNA follows: TGCAGTAAACTAGCGGACCAAGCCAAAAACATTCAGTACTTC.

Written as DNA, the CDR3 is TGTGCCAGCAGCTTTCACGACAGGCTGTATGACCAGACCTTC. This codes for CASSFHDRLYDQTF. J is TRBJ1-2 and V is TRBV7-9, with a possible D match to TRBD1 (6 bases). Germline V lookup: CDR1 SEHNR, CDR2 FQNEAQ (reference sequence). The V end was cut by 3 bases, the J end by 14 bases, with 22 bases between. The CDR3 is 14 amino acids. Variable domain in full (rest from reference TRBV7-9 and TRBJ1-2): DTGVSQNPRHKITKRGQNVTFRCDPISEHNRLYWYRQTLGQGPEFLTYFQNEAQLEKSRLLSDRFSAERPKGSFSTLEIQRTEQGDSAMYLCASSFHDRLYDQTFGSGTRLTVV.

This clonotype was counted between two and nine times. The chain uses TRBV2 and TRBJ1-5, with D possibly TRBD1 on 5 matching bases. Germline assignment: CDR1 SNHLY and CDR2 FYNNEI. The CDR3 sequence is 14 residues long. Between the trimmed V and J ends, which lost 1 base and 6 bases, there was a span of 10 bases. CDR3 protein: CASSEGRGIQPQHF. As DNA, the CDR3 is TGTGCCAGCAGTGAAGGTCGGGGGATTCAGCCCCAGCATTTT.

This clonotype was observed at least ten times. The chain has TRBV24-1 and TRBJ1-2; D call uncertain. Germline-derived CDR1 and CDR2 are KGHDR and SFDVKD. This CDR3 region has 14 residues. The germline V and J ends were trimmed by 3 bases and 8 bases, with 15 bases remaining between them. In nucleotides, the CDR3 is TGTGCCACCAGTGATCGGATACAGATACGCGGCTACACCTTC. Translation gives CATSDRIQIRGYTF.

At least ten counts were recorded for this clonotype. Written as DNA, the CDR3 is TGTGCCAGTAGTATGGACAGGGCGGGACAGCCCCAGCATTTT. Protein sequence: CASSMDRAGQPQHF. The rearrangement links TRBV19 to TRBJ1-5; 8 nucleotides align to TRBD1. The trim removed 3 bases at V and 7 bases at J, leaving 5 bases unmatched. The CDR3 is 14 residues long. The germline V gene has CDR1 LNHDA and CDR2 SQIVND (reference sequence).

In its sample, this clonotype was seen a few times. The chain couples TRBV10-3 to TRBJ2-5, with a possible D match to TRBD1 (6 bases). The V end lost 6 bases, the J end lost 3 bases, and 8 bases lay between the germline ends. The CDR3 sequence is 12 residues long. The germline CDR1 and CDR2 sequences are ENHRY and SYGVKD. The CDR3 here is CAIRGDKETQYF. In nucleotides, the CDR3 is TGTGCCATCAGGGGGGACAAAGAGACCCAGTACTTC.

The genes are TRBV12-3 or TRBV12-4 and TRBJ2-7, with 12 nucleotides matching TRBD1. The CDR3 covers 16 residues. V gave up 2 bases and J gave up 2 bases; unmatched junction bases: 4. The CDR3 DNA reads as TGTGCCAGCAGTTTAACCGGGACAGGGGGCACCTACGAGCAGTACTTC. Residues: CASSLTGTGGTYEQYF.

In this sample, this clonotype turned up many times. A junction boundary mismatches the germline segment, possibly from a read error. The V gene is TRBV7-2, the J gene TRBJ2-2; D is undetermined. Germline-derived CDR1 and CDR2 are SGHTA and FQGNSA. The CDR3 has 12 residues. The CDR3 region has the DNA TGTGCCAGCAGTTTAGGCCCCGGGGAGCTGTTTTTT. It specifies CASSLGPGELFF. The full variable domain, in which reference TRBV7-2 and TRBJ2-2 provide the parts outside the CDR3, is GAGVSQSPSNKVTEKGKDVELRCDPISGHTALYWYRQSLGQGLEFLIYFQGNSAPDKSGLPSDRFSAERTGGSVSTLTIQRTQQEDSAVYLCASSLGPGELFFGEGSRLTVL.